This T cell receptor (beta chain) was sequenced during a study of T-cell reconstitution after alpha-beta-depleted transplantation in children. This clonotype appeared many times. This sample's TCRbeta library carried unique molecular identifier barcodes. MiXCR, run by TCRdb on the PCR reads, gives a single entry per CDR3 protein. The table shows 600,000 to 700,000 distinct CDR3 sequences, with roughly 15% occurring only once. CDR1 is SQVTM, CDR2 ANQGSEA, per germline. The CDR3 runs 13 residues. The germline V and J ends were trimmed by 4 bases and 1 base, with 8 bases remaining between them. The specimen was PBMCs from the stem cell graft donor, collected from the stem cell graft. The chain links TRBV29-1 to TRBJ2-4; TRBD1 is a possible D gene (5 bases). This clonotype originated in a human donor who donated a stem cell graft to a child with acute myeloid leukemia. The CDR3 DNA reads TGCAGCGTTGTAGGGGTCGCCAAAAACATTCAGTACTTC. Its translation: CSVVGVAKNIQYF.